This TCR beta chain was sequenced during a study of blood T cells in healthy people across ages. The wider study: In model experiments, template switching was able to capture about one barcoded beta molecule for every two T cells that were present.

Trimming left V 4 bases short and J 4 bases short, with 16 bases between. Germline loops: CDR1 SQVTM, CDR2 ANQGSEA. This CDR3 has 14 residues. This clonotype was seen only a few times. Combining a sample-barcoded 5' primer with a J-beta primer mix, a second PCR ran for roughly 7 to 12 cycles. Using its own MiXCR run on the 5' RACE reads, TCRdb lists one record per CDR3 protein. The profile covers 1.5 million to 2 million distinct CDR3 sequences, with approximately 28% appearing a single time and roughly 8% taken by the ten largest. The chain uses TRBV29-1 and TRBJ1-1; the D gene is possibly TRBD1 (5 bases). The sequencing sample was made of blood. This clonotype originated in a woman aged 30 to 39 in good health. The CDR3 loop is CSVVYNRMSTEAFF. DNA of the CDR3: TGCAGCGTTGTTTATAACAGGATGAGCACTGAAGCTTTCTTT.